This T cell receptor (beta chain) was found in a study of neurological immune-mediated disorders. From 2 million PBMCs stored at -80 C, the unsorted libraries were generated. MiXCR was run by TCRdb on the 5' RACE reads, yielding one entry per CDR3 protein. The data show tens of thousands of distinct CDR3 sequences, 10% seen once. This clonotype was seen ten or more times. The antigen is undetermined. V lost 0 bases, J lost 8 bases, and 14 bases lay in between. CDR1 is DFQATT, CDR2 SNEGSKA, per germline (reference sequence). This CDR3 contains 14 residues. Study conclusions and caveats: TCR clonal expansion peaked in HTLV-1-associated myelopathy patients and was lowest in multiple sclerosis patients. No sharing of CDR3 amino acid sequences was observed among expanded clones across subjects, suggesting private repertoires in all groups.

The V call is TRBV20-1, the J call TRBJ2-4, with D possibly called TRBD1 or TRBD2 (6 bases each). The TCR sequence derives from a woman aged 25 to 39 with HTLV-1-associated myelopathy (HAM/TSP). Sequenced: PBMCs. The CDR3 here is CSARDLTGADIQYF. CDR3 DNA sequence: TGCAGTGCTAGAGATCTTACGGGGGCGGACATTCAGTACTTC.